A selection of T cell receptor beta chains follows, all from one sample in a study of cytomegalovirus exposure and HLA in healthy donors. Assay: immunoSEQ multiplex PCR; the TCRdb copy retains only in-frame clones and omits some. The table records 95,000 to 150,000 clones, around 72% of them present only once. The sample taken for sequencing was PBMCs. The origin of the receptors is a woman in her 40s in good health and CMV-seropositive. CDR3s include the opening cysteine and the closing phenylalanine or tryptophan. The D gene is left open where the match is weak. Where a row states a size, it is once, few, many or the class of an expanded clone; other rows omit it.

CDR3 length,D gene,V gene,clone size,J gene,CDR3 protein,CDR3 DNA
14,TRBD2,TRBV7-6,-,TRBJ2-3,CASSFGLATDTQYF,TGTGCCAGCAGCTTCGGACTAGCTACAGATACGCAGTATTTT
14,-,TRBV7-2,-,TRBJ2-7,CASSSDRYSYEQYF,TGTGCCAGCAGCTCCGACAGATACTCCTACGAGCAGTACTTC
14,-,TRBV7-2,few,TRBJ1-2,CASSPSALQNGYTF,TGTGCCAGCAGCCCTTCGGCCTTACAGAATGGCTACACCTTC
14,TRBD2,TRBV27,-,TRBJ2-2,CASGLAVNTGELFF,TGTGCCAGCGGACTAGCCGTGAACACCGGGGAGCTGTTTTTT
13,TRBD1,TRBV18,few,TRBJ1-1,CASNYRGDTEAFF,TGTGCCAGCAATTACAGGGGAGACACTGAAGCTTTCTTT
13,-,TRBV18,-,TRBJ1-1,CASSPEVAVEAFF,TGTGCCAGCTCACCAGAAGTGGCAGTAGAAGCTTTCTTT
17,TRBD1,TRBV4-1,few,TRBJ1-1,CASSAPGQAIQGTEAFF,TGCGCCAGCAGCGCACCGGGACAGGCAATCCAGGGCACTGAAGCTTTCTTT
15,-,TRBV6-6,once,TRBJ1-5,CASSYSRTSDQPQHF,TGTGCCAGCAGTTACTCTAGGACTTCCGATCAGCCCCAGCATTTT
14,TRBD1,TRBV5-1,few,TRBJ1-1,CASSFDRGGTEAFF,TGCGCCAGCAGCTTCGACAGGGGTGGTACTGAAGCTTTCTTT
14,-,TRBV5-5,-,TRBJ1-4,CASSLGTANEKLFF,TGTGCCAGCAGCTTGGGGACAGCTAATGAAAAACTGTTTTTT
16,TRBD2,TRBV6-6,-,TRBJ2-7,CASTSGTSGGIYEQYF,TGTGCCAGCACGTCCGGGACTAGCGGGGGGATCTACGAGCAGTACTTC